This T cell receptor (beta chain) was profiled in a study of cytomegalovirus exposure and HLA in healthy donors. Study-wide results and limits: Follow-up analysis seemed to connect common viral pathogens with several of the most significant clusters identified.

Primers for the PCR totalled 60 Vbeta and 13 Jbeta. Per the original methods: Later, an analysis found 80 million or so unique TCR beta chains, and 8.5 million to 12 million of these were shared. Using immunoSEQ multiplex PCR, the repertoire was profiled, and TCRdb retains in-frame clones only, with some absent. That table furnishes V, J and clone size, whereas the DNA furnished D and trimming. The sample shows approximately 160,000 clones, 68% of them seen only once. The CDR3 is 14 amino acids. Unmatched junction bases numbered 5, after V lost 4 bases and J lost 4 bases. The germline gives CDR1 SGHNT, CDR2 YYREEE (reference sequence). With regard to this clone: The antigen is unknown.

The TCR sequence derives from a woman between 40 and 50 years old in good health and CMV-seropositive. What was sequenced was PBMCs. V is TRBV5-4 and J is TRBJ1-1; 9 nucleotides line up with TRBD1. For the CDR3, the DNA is TGTGCCAGCAGCCTATCGACAGGGGGCACTGAAGCTTTCTTT. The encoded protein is CASSLSTGGTEAFF. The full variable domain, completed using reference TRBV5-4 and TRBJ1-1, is ETGVTQSPTHLIKTRGQQVTLRCSSQSGHNTVSWYQQALGQGPQFIFQYYREEENGRGNFPPRFSGLQFPNYSSELNVNALELDDSALYLCASSLSTGGTEAFFGQGTRLTVV.